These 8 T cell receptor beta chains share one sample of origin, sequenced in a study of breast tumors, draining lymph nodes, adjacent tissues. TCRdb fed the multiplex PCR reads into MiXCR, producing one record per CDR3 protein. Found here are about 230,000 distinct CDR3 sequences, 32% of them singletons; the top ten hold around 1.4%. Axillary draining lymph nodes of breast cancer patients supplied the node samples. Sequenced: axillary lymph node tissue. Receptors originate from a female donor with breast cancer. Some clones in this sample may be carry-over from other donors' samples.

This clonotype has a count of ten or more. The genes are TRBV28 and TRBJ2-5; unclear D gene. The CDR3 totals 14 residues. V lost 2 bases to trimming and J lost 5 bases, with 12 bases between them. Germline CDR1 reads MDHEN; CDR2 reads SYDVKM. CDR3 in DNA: TGTGCCAGCAGTTTAATTACCTCTGGGGAGACCCAGTACTTC. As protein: CASSLITSGETQYF.

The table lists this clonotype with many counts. CDR3 loop: CASSKGGEGETGYTF. CDR3 DNA sequence: TGTGCCAGCAGCAAAGGGGGGGAGGGCGAGACTGGCTACACCTTC. The chain is built from TRBV7-9 and TRBJ1-2, with D perhaps matching TRBD1 (6 bases). This CDR3 contains 15 residues. CDR1 SEHNR and CDR2 FQNEAQ come from the germline V gene (reference sequence). V lost 5 bases and J 7 bases, leaving 20 bases between the germline ends.

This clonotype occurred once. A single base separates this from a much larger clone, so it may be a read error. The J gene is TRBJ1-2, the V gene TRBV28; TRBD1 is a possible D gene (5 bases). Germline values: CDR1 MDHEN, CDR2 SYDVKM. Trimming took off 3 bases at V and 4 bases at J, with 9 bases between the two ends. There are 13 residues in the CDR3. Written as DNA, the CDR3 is TGTGCCAGCAGTTTTACGGGGACCTATGGCTACACCTTC. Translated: CASSFTGTYGYTF.

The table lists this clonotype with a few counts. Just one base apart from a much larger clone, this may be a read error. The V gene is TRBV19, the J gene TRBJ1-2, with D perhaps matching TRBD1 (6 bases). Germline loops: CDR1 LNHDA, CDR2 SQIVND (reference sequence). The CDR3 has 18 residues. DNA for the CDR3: TGTGCCAGTAGTATGTCCCTTCCGACAGGTCGTTACAACTATGGCTCCACCTTC. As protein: CASSMSLPTGRYNYGSTF.

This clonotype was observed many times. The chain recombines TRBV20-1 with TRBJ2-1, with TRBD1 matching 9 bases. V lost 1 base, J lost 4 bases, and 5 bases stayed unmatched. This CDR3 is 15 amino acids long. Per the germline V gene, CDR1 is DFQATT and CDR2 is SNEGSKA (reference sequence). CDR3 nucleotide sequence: TGCAGTGCTAGAGTCCCGGGACAGGGTTACAATGAGCAGTTCTTC. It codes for CSARVPGQGYNEQFF.

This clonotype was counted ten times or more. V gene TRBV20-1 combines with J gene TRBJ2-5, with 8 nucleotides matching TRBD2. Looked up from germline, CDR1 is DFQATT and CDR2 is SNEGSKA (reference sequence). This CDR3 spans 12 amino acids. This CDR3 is CRNGLAKETQYF. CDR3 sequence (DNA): TGCAGAAACGGACTAGCCAAGGAGACCCAGTACTTC.

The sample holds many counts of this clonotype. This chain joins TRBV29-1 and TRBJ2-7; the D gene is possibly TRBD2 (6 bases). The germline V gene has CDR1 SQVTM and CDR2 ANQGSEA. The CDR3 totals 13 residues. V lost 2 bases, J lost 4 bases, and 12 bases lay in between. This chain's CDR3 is CSVESGSEYEQYF. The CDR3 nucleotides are TGCAGCGTTGAATCCGGGAGCGAATACGAGCAGTACTTC.

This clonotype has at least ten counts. Written as DNA, the CDR3 is TGTGCCAGCAGTAACAATGGAAACACCATATATTTT. Translated, it gives CASSNNGNTIYF. The gene calls are TRBV12-3 or TRBV12-4 and TRBJ1-3; the D is unclear. The CDR3 loop spans 12 amino acids. V was shortened by 5 bases and J by 3 bases, with 5 bases between the two germline ends.